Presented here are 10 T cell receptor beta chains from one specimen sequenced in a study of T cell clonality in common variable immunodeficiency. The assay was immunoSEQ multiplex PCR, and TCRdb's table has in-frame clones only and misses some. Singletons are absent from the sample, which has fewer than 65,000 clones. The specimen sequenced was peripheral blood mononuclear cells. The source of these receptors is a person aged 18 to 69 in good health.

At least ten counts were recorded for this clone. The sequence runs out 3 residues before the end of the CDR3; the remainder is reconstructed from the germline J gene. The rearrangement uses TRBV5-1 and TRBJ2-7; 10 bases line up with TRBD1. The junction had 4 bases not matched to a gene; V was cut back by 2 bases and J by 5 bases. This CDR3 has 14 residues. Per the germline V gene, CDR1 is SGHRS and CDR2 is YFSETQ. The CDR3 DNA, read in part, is TGCGCCAGCAGCTTTGGACAGGGGGTCCACGAG. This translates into CASSFGQGVHE. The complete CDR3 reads CASSFGQGVHEQYF.

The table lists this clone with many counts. The CDR3 bases that were read are TGTGCCAGCAGTGACTCGAATCGGGGTTCCACCGGGGAG. This codes for CASSDSNRGSTGE. The complete CDR3 protein is CASSDSNRGSTGELFF. This rearrangement joins TRBV6-4 to TRBJ2-2, with a tentative D call TRBD2 (5 bases). The missing CDR3 end, 3 residues past where the read stops, is filled in from the germline J gene. The CDR3 covers 16 residues. Between the trimmed V and J ends, which lost 0 bases and 4 bases, there was a span of 12 bases. Germline V lookup: CDR1 MRHNA, CDR2 SNTAGT.

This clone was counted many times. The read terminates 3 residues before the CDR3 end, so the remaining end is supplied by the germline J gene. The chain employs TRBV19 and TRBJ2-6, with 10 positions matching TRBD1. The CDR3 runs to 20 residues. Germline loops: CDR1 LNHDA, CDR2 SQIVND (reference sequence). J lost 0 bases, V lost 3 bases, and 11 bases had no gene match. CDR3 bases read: TGTGCCAGTAGTATTAGCGTGGGAGACAGGGGGCTCTCTGGGGCCAACGTC. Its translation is CASSISVGDRGLSGANV. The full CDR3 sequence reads CASSISVGDRGLSGANVLTF.

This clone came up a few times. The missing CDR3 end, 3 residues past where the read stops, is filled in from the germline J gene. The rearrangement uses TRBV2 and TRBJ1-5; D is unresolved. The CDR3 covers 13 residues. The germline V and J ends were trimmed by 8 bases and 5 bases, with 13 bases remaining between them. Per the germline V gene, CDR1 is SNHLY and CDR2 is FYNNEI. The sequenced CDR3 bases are TGTGCCAGCCTTCTAGCTCCGGATCAGCCC. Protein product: CASLLAPDQP. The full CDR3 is CASLLAPDQPQHF.

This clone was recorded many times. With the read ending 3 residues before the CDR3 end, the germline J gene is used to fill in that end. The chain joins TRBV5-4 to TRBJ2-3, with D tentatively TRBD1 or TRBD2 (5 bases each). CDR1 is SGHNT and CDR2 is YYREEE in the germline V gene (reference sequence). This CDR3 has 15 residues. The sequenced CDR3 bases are TGTGCCAGCAGCTTCGAGGGGCTAGACGAAGAGACG. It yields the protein CASSFEGLDEET. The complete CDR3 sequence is CASSFEGLDEETQYF.

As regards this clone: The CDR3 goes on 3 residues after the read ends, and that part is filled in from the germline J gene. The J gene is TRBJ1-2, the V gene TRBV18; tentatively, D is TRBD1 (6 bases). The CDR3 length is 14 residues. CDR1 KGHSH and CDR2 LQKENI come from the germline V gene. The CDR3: CASSPGLAGAGYTF. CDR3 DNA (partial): TGTGCCAGCTCACCAGGACTAGCGGGGGCGGGC.

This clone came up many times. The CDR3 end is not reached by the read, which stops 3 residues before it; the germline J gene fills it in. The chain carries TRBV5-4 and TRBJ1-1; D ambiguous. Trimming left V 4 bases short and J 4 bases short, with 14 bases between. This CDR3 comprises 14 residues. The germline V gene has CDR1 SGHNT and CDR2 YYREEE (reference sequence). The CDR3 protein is CASSHSLLLTEAFF. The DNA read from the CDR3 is TGTGCCAGCAGCCATTCCCTGCTACTCACTGAA.

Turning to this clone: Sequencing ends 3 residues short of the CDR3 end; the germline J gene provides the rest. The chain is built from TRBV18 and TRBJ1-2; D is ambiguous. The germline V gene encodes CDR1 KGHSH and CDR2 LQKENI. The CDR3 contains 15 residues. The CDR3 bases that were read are TGTGCCAGCTCGCCCCCCGGGGAATTAGGAGAGACC. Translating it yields CASSPPGELGET. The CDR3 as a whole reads CASSPPGELGETYTF.

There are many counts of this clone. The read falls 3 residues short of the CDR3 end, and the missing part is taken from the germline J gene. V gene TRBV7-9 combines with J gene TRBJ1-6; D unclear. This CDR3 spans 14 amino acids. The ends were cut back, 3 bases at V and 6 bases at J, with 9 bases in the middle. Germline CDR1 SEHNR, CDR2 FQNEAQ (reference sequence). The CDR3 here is CASSFLQRNSPLHF. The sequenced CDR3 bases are TGTGCCAGCAGCTTCCTTCAGCGTAATTCACCC.

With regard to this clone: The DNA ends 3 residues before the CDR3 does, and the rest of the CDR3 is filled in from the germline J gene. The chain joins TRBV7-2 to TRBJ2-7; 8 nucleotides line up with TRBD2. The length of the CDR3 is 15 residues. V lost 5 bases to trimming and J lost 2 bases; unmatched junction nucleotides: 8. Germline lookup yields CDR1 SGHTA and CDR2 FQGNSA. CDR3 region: CASSPGGGRAYEQYF. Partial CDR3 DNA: TGTGCCAGCAGCCCGGGGGGGGGAAGGGCCTACGAG. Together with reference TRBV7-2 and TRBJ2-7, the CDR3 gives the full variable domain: GAGVSQSPSNKVTEKGKDVELRCDPISGHTALYWYRQSLGQGLEFLIYFQGNSAPDKSGLPSDRFSAERTGGSVSTLTIQRTQQEDSAVYLCASSPGGGRAYEQYFGPGTRLTVT.